A single sample is the source of the 25 T cell receptor beta chains below, sequenced in a study of T cells in Graves' hyperthyroidism and ophthalmopathy. Amplified regions were TCR beta CDR3 sequences from RNA transcripts. The HTBI set primed first-round TCR CDR3 RT-PCR. TCRdb reprocessed the multiplex PCR reads with MiXCR, giving one entry per CDR3 protein. The top ten hold approximately 15% of the sample, which has a few hundred thousand distinct CDR3 sequences, 14% seen once. Sequenced input: blood. All receptors come from a woman in her thirties or forties with Graves' hyperthyroidism.

This clonotype has more than one count but fewer than ten. The rearrangement uses TRBV5-6 and TRBJ2-1, with TRBD2 matching 11 bases. Germline loops: CDR1 SGHDT, CDR2 YYEEEE. The J segment lost 4 bases and the V segment lost 4 bases, leaving 7 bases of the junction unmatched. This CDR3 has 16 amino acids. In DNA, the CDR3 is TGTGCCAGCAGCATCTATGGGACTAGCGGTTACAATGAGCAGTTCTTC. This gives the protein CASSIYGTSGYNEQFF.

V and J are TRBV20-1 and TRBJ2-2, with 8 positions matching TRBD1. Germline values: CDR1 DFQATT, CDR2 SNEGSKA (reference sequence). J lost 13 bases, V lost 6 bases, and 7 bases had no gene match. The CDR3 sequence is 11 residues long. CDR3 residues: CSAKTGAMLFF. CDR3 DNA sequence: TGCAGTGCCAAGACAGGGGCGATGCTGTTTTTT.

There are a few counts of this clonotype. This rearrangement joins TRBV24-1 to TRBJ2-1; D possibly corresponds to TRBD1 (6 bases). V lost 3 bases, J lost 1 base, and 15 bases lay in between. This CDR3 has 17 residues. CDR1 KGHDR and CDR2 SFDVKD come from the germline V gene. CDR3 bases: TGTGCCACCAGTGATCCTGGGGCAGGGGTGTCCTACAATGAGCAGTTCTTC. Translated: CATSDPGAGVSYNEQFF.

The rearrangement joins TRBV19 to TRBJ1-2; perhaps TRBD1 as D (6 bases). Per germline, CDR1 LNHDA and CDR2 SQIVND (reference sequence). V lost 0 bases, J lost 4 bases, and 12 bases lay in between. The CDR3 spans 15 residues. CDR3 sequence: CASSIDRDTFYGYTF. The CDR3 coding sequence is TGTGCCAGTAGTATAGATCGGGACACCTTCTATGGCTACACCTTC.

The chain is built from TRBV28 and TRBJ1-4; TRBD1 is a possible D gene (6 bases). This CDR3 comprises 13 residues. Germline V gene sequence: CDR1 MDHEN, CDR2 SYDVKM. The germline V and J ends were trimmed by 6 bases and 6 bases, with 11 bases remaining between them. CDR3 sequence (DNA): TGTGCCAGCAGACCCAGGGGATATGAAAAACTGTTTTTT. It encodes CASRPRGYEKLFF.

This sequence joins TRBV14 and TRBJ1-1, with D possibly matching TRBD1 (5 bases). The CDR3 has 15 residues. Germline V gene data show CDR1 as SGHDN and CDR2 as FVKESK. Trimming removed 1 base from V and 3 bases from J, with 12 bases in between. The CDR3 DNA is TGTGCCAGCAGCCAAGTGTCAGGGTCGTACACTGAAGCTTTCTTT. Protein: CASSQVSGSYTEAFF.

In its sample, this clonotype was seen a few times. The CDR3 end shows no conserved phenylalanine or tryptophan, and so a read error is likely. J is TRBJ2-7 and V is TRBV4-1; D possibly corresponds to TRBD2 (5 bases). The germline V and J ends were trimmed by 1 base and 5 bases, with 12 bases remaining between them. CDR3 length equals 14 residues. CDR1 and CDR2 (germline): MGHRA, YSYEKL. Here the CDR3 DNA reads TGCGCCAGCAGCCAAGCTCTTTACGGGGACGAGCAGTACTCC. Protein sequence: CASSQALYGDEQYS.

The sample holds many counts of this clonotype. This chain connects TRBV6-1 to TRBJ1-1; 7 nucleotides line up with TRBD1. With 6 bases clipped from V and 4 bases from J, the junction kept 17 bases outside the gene matches. CDR3 size: 17 residues. The germline V gene encodes CDR1 MNHNS and CDR2 SASEGT. The CDR3 spells CASRKGGRTAVVTEAFF. In DNA form, the CDR3 reads TGTGCCAGCAGAAAAGGGGGCAGGACAGCCGTTGTCACTGAAGCTTTCTTT.

This clonotype is a singleton in its sample. This chain uses TRBV5-1 with TRBJ2-1, with a possible D match to TRBD1 (6 bases). Trimming removed 5 bases from V and 6 bases from J, with 9 bases in between. CDR1 and CDR2 (germline): SGHRS, YFSETQ. The CDR3 contains 12 residues. The CDR3 coding sequence is TGCGCCAGCAGACCGGACAGCAATGAGCAGTTCTTC. It encodes CASRPDSNEQFF.

This clonotype was seen just once. Since no conserved phenylalanine or tryptophan closes the CDR3, a read error is the likely cause. This rearrangement joins TRBV5-1 to TRBJ2-7; the match to TRBD1 covers 7 bases. The CDR3 is 14 amino acids. The V and J ends lost 4 bases and 2 bases, in that order; junction bases with no gene match: 6. Germline assignment: CDR1 SGHRS and CDR2 YFSETQ. CDR3 coding DNA: TGCGCCAGCAGCACTCGACAGGGCACCTACGAGCAGTACTTA. Translated: CASSTRQGTYEQYL.

The chain combines TRBV29-1 with TRBJ2-2; D call uncertain. The V gene's germline CDR1 is SQVTM and CDR2 ANQGSEA. V lost 6 bases, J lost 6 bases, and 11 bases lay in between. The CDR3 has 12 residues. The CDR3 region has the DNA TGCAGCGTCCCAGGTGGTCCCGGGGAGCTGTTTTTT. Amino acids: CSVPGGPGELFF.

The table lists this clonotype with many counts. The chain combines TRBV30 with TRBJ2-1; 9 bases fit TRBD2. Germline lookup yields CDR1 GTSNPN and CDR2 SVGIG (reference sequence). V shed 4 bases and J 10 bases; nucleotides not matched to a gene: 11. CDR3 size: 14 residues. DNA for the CDR3: TGTGCCTGGACGATGGGTAGCGGGAGACACGAGCAGTTCTTC. Translation: CAWTMGSGRHEQFF.

This clonotype was counted ten times or more. The genes are TRBV30 and TRBJ1-6; 7 bases are shared with TRBD1. V was pared by 3 bases and J by 11 bases, with 13 bases of the junction left unmatched. Germline V gene data show CDR1 as GTSNPN and CDR2 as SVGIG (reference sequence). The CDR3 contains 15 residues. The CDR3 DNA sequence: TGTGCCTGGAGCGCAAACCCGGGACAGAGGACACCCCTCCACTTT. It translates to CAWSANPGQRTPLHF.

This clonotype was counted between two and nine times. The CDR3 is CASSPGGERYEQYF. DNA for the CDR3: TGTGCCAGCTCACCAGGGGGTGAGAGGTACGAGCAGTACTTC. The V call is TRBV18, the J call TRBJ2-7; D may match TRBD1 or TRBD2 (5 bases each). The V end lost 2 bases, the J end lost 4 bases, and 12 bases lay between the germline ends. The germline gives CDR1 KGHSH, CDR2 LQKENI. This CDR3 comprises 14 residues.

The V call is TRBV7-2, the J call TRBJ2-7, with TRBD1 identical over 8 bases. Losses at the gene ends were 5 bases for V and 5 bases for J; bases not matched to a gene: 8. CDR1 and CDR2 from the germline V gene are SGHTA and FQGNSA. The CDR3 runs to 14 residues. CDR3 nucleotides: TGTGCCAGCAGCGTATATCAGGGGGCCCACGAGCAGTACTTC. Its translation: CASSVYQGAHEQYF.

This clonotype was observed a handful of times. The V gene is TRBV5-5, the J gene TRBJ1-1, with 7 positions matching TRBD1. CDR1 and CDR2 (germline): SGHKS, YYEKEE (reference sequence). V dropped 3 bases and J dropped 7; count of bases not matched to a gene: 9. This CDR3 has 14 amino acids. For the CDR3, the DNA is TGTGCCAGCAGCTGGGGGCCGTCAGGGGGTGAAGCTTTCTTT. Protein: CASSWGPSGGEAFF.

This CDR3 is CASSFTGVYETQYF. In nucleotides, the CDR3 is TGTGCCAGCAGTTTTACAGGGGTCTACGAGACCCAGTACTTC. The V and J genes are TRBV6-5 and TRBJ2-5, with 7 bases aligning to TRBD1. This CDR3 contains 14 residues. V gave up 4 bases and J gave up 5 bases; unmatched junction bases: 7. Germline V gene sequence: CDR1 MNHEY, CDR2 SVGAGI.

This clonotype was observed many times. J is TRBJ1-1 and V is TRBV19, with 7 nucleotides matching TRBD1. Germline V gene lookup returns CDR1 LNHDA and CDR2 SQIVND (reference sequence). The V and J ends lost 2 bases and 0 bases, in that order; junction bases with no gene match: 9. The length of the CDR3 is 17 residues. Here the CDR3 reads CASSITGTAVMNTEAFF. DNA for the CDR3: TGTGCCAGTAGTATAACTGGGACAGCCGTGATGAACACTGAAGCTTTCTTT.

This chain uses TRBV20-1 with TRBJ2-2; D tentatively fits TRBD1 or TRBD2 (5 bases each). This CDR3 is 15 amino acids long. The germline V gene has CDR1 DFQATT and CDR2 SNEGSKA (reference sequence). V lost 5 bases and J lost 1, with 14 bases in between. CDR3 region: CSARGAGLNTGELFF. Written as DNA, the CDR3 is TGCAGTGCTCGTGGGGCGGGCCTGAACACCGGGGAGCTGTTTTTT.

The V call is TRBV25-1, the J call TRBJ2-3, with 7 bases that match TRBD1. Germline V gene data show CDR1 as MGHDK and CDR2 as SYGVNS. After removal of 2 bases from V and 2 bases from J, the junction contained 10 bases not matched to a gene. This CDR3 spans 17 amino acids. The DNA of the CDR3 is TGTGCCAGCAGTGAACTTAGGGGGCGGACCCTCACAGATACGCAGTATTTT. Its translation is CASSELRGRTLTDTQYF.

This clonotype was counted at least ten times. The chain employs TRBV20-1 and TRBJ2-7, with TRBD2 identical over 9 bases. The V and J ends lost 0 bases and 2 bases, in that order; junction bases with no gene match: 5. This CDR3 is 15 amino acids long. The germline CDR1 and CDR2 sequences are DFQATT and SNEGSKA (reference sequence). DNA of the CDR3: TGCAGTGCTAGAGAACTAGCGGGCAGAACCTACGAGCAGTACTTC. This sequence encodes CSARELAGRTYEQYF.

This clonotype was seen just once. The rearrangement joins TRBV14 to TRBJ1-5; D ambiguous. The CDR3 length is 16 residues. The V gene's germline CDR1 is SGHDN and CDR2 FVKESK. The germline V and J ends were trimmed by 0 bases and 1 base, with 10 bases remaining between them. CDR3 in amino acids: CASSQEVSESNQPQHF. CDR3 DNA sequence: TGTGCCAGCAGCCAAGAAGTTTCAGAGAGCAATCAGCCCCAGCATTTT.

Ten or more counts support this clonotype. The rearrangement uses TRBV28 and TRBJ2-6; D gene unclear. V lost 1 base and J 15 bases, leaving 16 bases between the germline ends. The CDR3 extends over 14 amino acids. From germline, CDR1 is MDHEN and CDR2 SYDVKM. CDR3 residues: CASSLSTVGTPLTF. The CDR3 DNA follows: TGTGCCAGCAGTTTATCGACCGTCGGCACACCCCTGACTTTC.

This clonotype came up many times. V and J are TRBV28 and TRBJ1-5, with 7 bases that match TRBD1. Germline V CDR1 and CDR2: MDHEN, SYDVKM. CDR3 length: 18 amino acids. The J segment lost 2 bases and the V segment lost 1 base, leaving 11 bases of the junction unmatched. The CDR3 DNA is TGTGCCAGCAGTTTATTCTCTTCCAGGGGGTCTGGCAATCAGCCCCAGCATTTT. The encoded protein is CASSLFSSRGSGNQPQHF.

The CDR3, as DNA: TGCAGTGCTAGAGATCAACAGAGATCTAGCACAGATACGCAGTATTTT. It specifies CSARDQQRSSTDTQYF. The chain is built from TRBV20-1 and TRBJ2-3; D remains unclear. The V gene lost 0 bases and the J gene lost 0 bases, with 13 bases spanning the gap. CDR3 length: 16 residues. Germline V gene lookup returns CDR1 DFQATT and CDR2 SNEGSKA (reference sequence).